Following are 3 T cell receptor beta chains from one sample sequenced in a study of shared clonotypes between healthy human individuals. Sequencing was performed with immunoSEQ multiplex PCR; in TCRdb, only in-frame clones are kept and a portion is missing. The data hold about 100,000 clones, with less than 80% observed a single time. Sequenced material: memory CD8+ T cells sorted from blood. The subset is: CD45RO+ cells pooled with CCR7-negative TemRA cells. The source is a woman in her thirties in good health.

At least ten counts were recorded for this clone. V gene TRBV6-5 combines with J gene TRBJ1-2; tentatively, D is TRBD1 (6 bases). This CDR3 spans 14 amino acids. Trimming removed 5 bases at V and 4 bases at J, with 14 bases between. Germline-derived CDR1 and CDR2 are MNHEY and SVGAGI. The CDR3 region has the DNA TGTGCCAGCAGTACCCTCGGGGGCTTCTATGGCTACACCTTC. Its translation is CASSTLGGFYGYTF.

This clone was seen once. J is TRBJ2-2 and V is TRBV2; TRBD2 matches at 8 bases. V dropped 8 bases and J dropped 5; count of bases not matched to a gene: 7. The CDR3 is 14 amino acids. In germline, CDR1 is SNHLY, CDR2 FYNNEI. In DNA form, the CDR3 reads TGTGCCAGCGAAGCGGGAGCGGGAACCGGGGAGCTGTTTTTT. Translation: CASEAGAGTGELFF.

The J gene is TRBJ2-7, the V gene TRBV5-1, with D perhaps matching TRBD1 or TRBD2 (6 bases each). This CDR3 has 16 amino acids. V was cut by 5 bases and J by 0 bases, with 18 bases left in between. Germline CDR1 is SGHRS and CDR2 is YFSETQ. This chain's CDR3 is CASRGQLASPSYEQYF. The CDR3 DNA follows: TGCGCCAGCAGGGGACAACTAGCCTCTCCCTCCTACGAGCAGTACTTC.